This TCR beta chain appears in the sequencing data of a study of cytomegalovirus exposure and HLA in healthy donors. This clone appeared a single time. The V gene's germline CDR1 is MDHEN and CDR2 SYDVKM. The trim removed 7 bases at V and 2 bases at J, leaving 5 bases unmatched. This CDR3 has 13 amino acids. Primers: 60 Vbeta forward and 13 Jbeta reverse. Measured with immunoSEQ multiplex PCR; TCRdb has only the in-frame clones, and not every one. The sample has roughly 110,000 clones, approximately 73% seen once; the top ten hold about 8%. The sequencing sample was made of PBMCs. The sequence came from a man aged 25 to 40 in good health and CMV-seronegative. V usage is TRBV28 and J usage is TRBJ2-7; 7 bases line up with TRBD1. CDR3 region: CASTQTGPYEQYF. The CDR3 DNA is TGTGCCAGCACCCAGACAGGGCCCTACGAGCAGTACTTC.